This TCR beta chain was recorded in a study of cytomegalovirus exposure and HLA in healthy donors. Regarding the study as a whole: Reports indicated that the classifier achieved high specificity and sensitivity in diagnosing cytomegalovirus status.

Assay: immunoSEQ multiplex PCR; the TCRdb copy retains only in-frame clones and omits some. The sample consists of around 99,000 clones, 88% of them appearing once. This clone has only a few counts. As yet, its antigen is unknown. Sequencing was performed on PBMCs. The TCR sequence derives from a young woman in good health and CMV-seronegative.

Written as DNA, the CDR3 is TGTGCCAGCAGCTCCGCAGGGATCCCTAATGAAAAACTGTTTTTT. Translating gives CASSSAGIPNEKLFF. The rearrangement links TRBV7-6 to TRBJ1-4, with D perhaps matching TRBD1 (5 bases). Germline V CDR1 and CDR2: SGHVS, FNYEAQ. V was pared by 4 bases and J by 3 bases, with 12 bases between. The length of the CDR3 is 15 residues.